The 9 T cell receptor beta chains below come from one sample, sequenced in a study of neurological immune-mediated disorders. Each CDR3 protein is one row after TCRdb ran MiXCR on the 5' RACE reads. This sample has 45,000 to 50,000 distinct CDR3 sequences, with about 23% found just once. Specimen: PBMCs. The receptors here all came from a woman in her seventies in good health.

The table lists this clonotype with many counts. The CDR3, as DNA: TGTGCCAGCAGCTTGGTGACAGGGGCCAAAGAAAAACTGTTTTTT. Amino acids: CASSLVTGAKEKLFF. The chain joins TRBV7-9 to TRBJ1-4, with 8 bases aligning to TRBD1. The V gene's germline CDR1 is SEHNR and CDR2 FQNEAQ (reference sequence). Losses at the gene ends were 3 bases for V and 8 bases for J; bases not matched to a gene: 8. This CDR3 is 15 amino acids long.

This clonotype was picked up many times. The chain recombines TRBV5-6 with TRBJ2-7; D is ambiguous. The CDR3 loop spans 14 amino acids. The V and J ends lost 2 bases and 2 bases respectively, with 11 bases between them. Germline V gene sequence: CDR1 SGHDT, CDR2 YYEEEE. The CDR3 DNA is TGTGCCAGCAGCTTTTTGGCCTTTACCTACGAGCAGTACTTC. It yields the protein CASSFLAFTYEQYF. The full variable domain, with the rest looked up from reference TRBV5-6 and TRBJ2-7, is DAGVTQSPTHLIKTRGQQVTLRCSPKSGHDTVSWYQQALGQGPQFIFQYYEEEERQRGNFPDRFSGHQFPNYSSELNVNALLLGDSALYLCASSFLAFTYEQYFGPGTRLTVT.

This clonotype was found many times. The chain employs TRBV29-1 and TRBJ1-1; no clear D. Germline V gene sequence: CDR1 SQVTM, CDR2 ANQGSEA. This CDR3 has 12 amino acids. V dropped 5 bases and J dropped 5 bases, with 12 bases sitting between them. CDR3 region: CSVWESRTEAFF. As DNA, the CDR3 is TGCAGCGTTTGGGAATCCAGGACTGAAGCTTTCTTT. Supplemented by reference TRBV29-1 and TRBJ1-1, the full variable domain reads SAVISQKPSRDICQRGTSLTIQCQVDSQVTMMFWYRQQPGQSLTLIATANQGSEATYESGFVIDKFPISRPNLTFSTLTVSNMSPEDSSIYLCSVWESRTEAFFGQGTRLTVV.

This chain links TRBV24-1 with TRBJ2-2; D is ambiguous. This CDR3 comprises 13 residues. Per the germline V gene, CDR1 is KGHDR and CDR2 is SFDVKD. The V and J ends lost 1 base and 4 bases respectively, with 3 bases between them. The CDR3 loop is CATSDFVTGELFF. The CDR3 bases are TGTGCCACCAGTGATTTCGTCACCGGGGAGCTGTTTTTT.

This clonotype was found many times. This chain links TRBV28 with TRBJ1-6; perhaps TRBD1 as D (6 bases). Germline-derived CDR1 and CDR2 are MDHEN and SYDVKM. The ends were cut back, 6 bases at V and 6 bases at J, with 12 bases in the middle. This CDR3 has 14 amino acids. CDR3 sequence reads: CASRLGQFNSPLHF. CDR3 DNA sequence: TGTGCCAGCAGGCTTGGACAGTTTAATTCACCCCTCCACTTT.

This clonotype came up many times. This sequence joins TRBV5-1 and TRBJ2-7; the D gene is possibly TRBD1 (5 bases). Trimming shortened V by 0 bases and J by 5 bases, and 9 bases separated the two germline ends. This CDR3 region has 13 residues. Germline V gene data show CDR1 as SGHRS and CDR2 as YFSETQ. CDR3 loop: CASSLDRSHEQYF. CDR3 DNA: TGCGCCAGCAGCTTGGACAGGAGCCACGAGCAGTACTTC.

Remarks on this clonotype: The germline gene is not matched at one end of the junction; a read error may be the cause. This chain uses TRBV20-1 with TRBJ2-3, with a possible D match to TRBD2 (6 bases). Germline CDR1 DFQATT, CDR2 SNEGSKA (reference sequence). CDR3 size: 13 residues. The CDR3 spells CSTSHISTDTQYF. In DNA, the CDR3 is TGCAGTACTAGCCACATTAGCACAGATACGCAGTATTTT.

This clonotype has ten or more counts. The chain employs TRBV20-1 and TRBJ2-7; TRBD2 aligns across 7 bases. Trimming at V came to 5 bases and at J to 3 bases, leaving 10 bases not matched to a gene. This CDR3 contains 14 residues. Germline assignment: CDR1 DFQATT and CDR2 SNEGSKA (reference sequence). The CDR3 loop reads CSAGLGGGIYEQYF. The CDR3 bases are TGCAGTGCTGGCCTGGGGGGGGGGATCTACGAGCAGTACTTC.

The CDR3 reads CARSRDRQVTEAFF. CDR3 coding DNA: TGTGCCAGAAGCCGGGACAGGCAGGTCACTGAAGCTTTCTTT. The rearrangement links TRBV7-2 to TRBJ1-1, with 8 bases aligning to TRBD1. This CDR3 has 14 amino acids. From germline, CDR1 is SGHTA and CDR2 FQGNSA. The V and J ends lost 9 bases and 4 bases, in that order; junction bases with no gene match: 10.